The clone carrying this T cell receptor beta chain was seen more than once but under ten times. Antigen specificity is unknown. Deletions cut 5 bases from V and 0 bases from J, with 14 bases between. This CDR3 has 16 residues. Germline lookup yields CDR1 MNHNS and CDR2 SASEGT. Treatment noted: roughly 10-day PBMC culture with coronavirus spike peptide pools or control peptides (ViraFEST assay). According to the study, CD4+ T cells from the unexposed donor were gathered ahead of the COVID-19 pandemic (2011-2018). Oncomine TCR Beta short-read sequencing was applied to DNA from cultured CD4+ T cells. Cultured CD4+ T cells were the source of extracted genomic DNA. TCRdb re-analysed the PCR reads in MiXCR, keeping a single row per CDR3 protein. The sample shows over 8,500 distinct CDR3 sequences, roughly 30% of them seen only once. The record originates from a study of vaccination and CD4 T cells after COVID-19. Study in general: Cellular stimulation was performed using overlapping spike peptides derived from SARS-CoV-2, HCoV-NL63, HCoV-OC43 and HCoV-229E.

The chain recombines TRBV6-1 with TRBJ2-1, with D possibly being TRBD2 (5 bases). The receptor comes from a human donor in good health. Input material: CD4+ T cells from blood, cultured in vitro. Here the CDR3 reads CASSLTDAGSYNEQFF. The CDR3 nucleotides are TGTGCCAGCAGTCTGACTGATGCGGGCTCCTACAATGAGCAGTTCTTC.